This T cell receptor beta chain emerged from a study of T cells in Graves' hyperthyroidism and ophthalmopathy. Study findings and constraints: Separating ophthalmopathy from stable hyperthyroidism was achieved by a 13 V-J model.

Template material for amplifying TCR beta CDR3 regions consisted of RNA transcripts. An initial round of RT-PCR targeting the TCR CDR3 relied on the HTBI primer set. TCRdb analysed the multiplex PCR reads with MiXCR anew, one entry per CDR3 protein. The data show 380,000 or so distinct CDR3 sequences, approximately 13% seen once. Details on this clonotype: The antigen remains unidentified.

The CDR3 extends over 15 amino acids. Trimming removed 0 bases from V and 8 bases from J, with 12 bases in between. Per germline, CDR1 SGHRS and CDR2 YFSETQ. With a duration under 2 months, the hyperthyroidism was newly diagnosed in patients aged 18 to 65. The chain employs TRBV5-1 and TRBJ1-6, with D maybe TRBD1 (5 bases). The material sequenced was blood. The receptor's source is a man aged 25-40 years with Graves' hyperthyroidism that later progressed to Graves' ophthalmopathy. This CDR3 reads CASSLEGRLHSPLHF. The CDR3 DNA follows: TGCGCCAGCAGCTTGGAGGGGAGACTTCATTCACCCCTCCACTTT. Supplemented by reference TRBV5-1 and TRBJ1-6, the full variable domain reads KAGVTQTPRYLIKTRGQQVTLSCSPISGHRSVSWYQQTPGQGLQFLFEYFSETQRNKGNFPGRFSGRQFSNSRSEMNVSTLELGDSALYLCASSLEGRLHSPLHFGNGTRLTVT.